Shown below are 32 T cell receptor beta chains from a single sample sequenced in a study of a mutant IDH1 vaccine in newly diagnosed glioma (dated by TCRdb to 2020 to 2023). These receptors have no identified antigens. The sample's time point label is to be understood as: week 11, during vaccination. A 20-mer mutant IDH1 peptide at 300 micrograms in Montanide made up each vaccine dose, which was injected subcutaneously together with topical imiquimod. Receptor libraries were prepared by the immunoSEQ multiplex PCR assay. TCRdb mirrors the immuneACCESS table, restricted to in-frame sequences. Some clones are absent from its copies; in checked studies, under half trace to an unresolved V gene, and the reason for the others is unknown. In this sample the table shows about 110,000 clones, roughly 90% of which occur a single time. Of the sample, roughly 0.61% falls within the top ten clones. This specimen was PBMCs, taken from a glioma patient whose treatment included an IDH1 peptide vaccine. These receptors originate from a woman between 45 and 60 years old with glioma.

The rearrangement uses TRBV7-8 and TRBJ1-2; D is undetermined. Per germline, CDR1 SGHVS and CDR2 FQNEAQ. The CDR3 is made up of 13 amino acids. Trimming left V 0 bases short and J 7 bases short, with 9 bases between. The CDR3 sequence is CASSLAEGSGYTF. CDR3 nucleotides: TGTGCCAGCAGCTTAGCGGAAGGATCTGGCTACACCTTC.

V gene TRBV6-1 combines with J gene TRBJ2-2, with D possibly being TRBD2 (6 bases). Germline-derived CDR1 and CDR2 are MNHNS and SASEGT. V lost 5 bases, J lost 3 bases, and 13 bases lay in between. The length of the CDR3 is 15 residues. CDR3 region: CASSRSGSYTGELFF. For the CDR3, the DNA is TGTGCCAGCAGTCGAAGCGGGTCCTACACCGGGGAGCTGTTTTTT.

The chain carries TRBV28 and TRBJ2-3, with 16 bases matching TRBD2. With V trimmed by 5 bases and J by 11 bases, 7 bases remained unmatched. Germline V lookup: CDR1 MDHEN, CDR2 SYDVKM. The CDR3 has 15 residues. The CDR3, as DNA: TGTGCCAGCAGTCTTCCGGGGACTAGCGGGAGGGGGCAGTATTTT. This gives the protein CASSLPGTSGRGQYF.

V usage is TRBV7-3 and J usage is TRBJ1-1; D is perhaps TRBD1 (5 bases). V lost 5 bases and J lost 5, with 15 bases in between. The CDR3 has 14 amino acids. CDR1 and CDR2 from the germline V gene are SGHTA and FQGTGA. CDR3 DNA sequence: TGTGCCAGCAGCGGTATCTTGGGGCATACTGAAGCTTTCTTT. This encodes CASSGILGHTEAFF.

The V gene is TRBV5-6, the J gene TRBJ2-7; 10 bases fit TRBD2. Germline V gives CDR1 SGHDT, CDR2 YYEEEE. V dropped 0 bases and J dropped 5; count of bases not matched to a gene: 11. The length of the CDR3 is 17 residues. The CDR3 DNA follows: TGTGCCAGCAGCTTGGGCCCCCAGCGGGAGGGCTGGAACGAGCAGTACTTC. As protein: CASSLGPQREGWNEQYF.

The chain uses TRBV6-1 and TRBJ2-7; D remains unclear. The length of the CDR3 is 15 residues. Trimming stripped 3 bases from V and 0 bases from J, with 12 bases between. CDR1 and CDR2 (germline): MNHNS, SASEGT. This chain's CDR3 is CASSDHRSSSYEQYF. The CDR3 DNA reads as TGTGCCAGCAGTGATCATCGGTCAAGCTCCTACGAGCAGTACTTC.

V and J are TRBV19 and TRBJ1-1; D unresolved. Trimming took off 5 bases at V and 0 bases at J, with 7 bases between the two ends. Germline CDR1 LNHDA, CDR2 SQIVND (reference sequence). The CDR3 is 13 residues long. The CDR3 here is CASSVTVNTEAFF. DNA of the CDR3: TGTGCCAGTAGTGTGACTGTGAACACTGAAGCTTTCTTT.

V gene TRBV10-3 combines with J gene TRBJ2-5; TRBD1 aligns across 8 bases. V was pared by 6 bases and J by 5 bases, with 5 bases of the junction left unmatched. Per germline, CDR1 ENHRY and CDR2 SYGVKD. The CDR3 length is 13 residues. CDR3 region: CAISPTGVETQYF. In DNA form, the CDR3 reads TGTGCCATCAGCCCGACAGGGGTGGAGACCCAGTACTTC.

DNA of the CDR3: TGTGCCAGCAGCCAAGATGGTAGCGGGAGCTCCTACGAGCAGTACTTC. Residues: CASSQDGSGSSYEQYF. The chain couples TRBV14 to TRBJ2-7; 9 nucleotides line up with TRBD2. Germline V lookup: CDR1 SGHDN, CDR2 FVKESK. The CDR3 is made up of 16 amino acids. The V and J ends lost 0 bases and 0 bases, in that order; junction bases with no gene match: 3.

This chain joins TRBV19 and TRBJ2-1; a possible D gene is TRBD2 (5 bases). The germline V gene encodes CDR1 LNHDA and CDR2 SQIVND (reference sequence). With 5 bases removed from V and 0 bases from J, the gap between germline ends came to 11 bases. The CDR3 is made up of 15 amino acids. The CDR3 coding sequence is TGTGCCAGTAGTCGGGGTACTAGCTCCTACAATGAGCAGTTCTTC. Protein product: CASSRGTSSYNEQFF.

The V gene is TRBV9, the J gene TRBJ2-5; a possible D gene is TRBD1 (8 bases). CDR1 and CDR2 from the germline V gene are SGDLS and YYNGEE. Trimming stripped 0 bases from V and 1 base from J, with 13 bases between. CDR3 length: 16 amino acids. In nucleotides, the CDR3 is TGTGCCAGCAGCGTAGCGGGGGGACAGGTCCAAGAGACCCAGTACTTC. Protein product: CASSVAGGQVQETQYF.

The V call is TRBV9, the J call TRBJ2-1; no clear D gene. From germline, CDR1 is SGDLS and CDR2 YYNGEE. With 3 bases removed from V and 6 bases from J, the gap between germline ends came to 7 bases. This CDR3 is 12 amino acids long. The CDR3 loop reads CASSGRFNEQFF. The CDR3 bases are TGTGCCAGCAGCGGGAGATTCAATGAGCAGTTCTTC.

CDR3 protein: CASSIVGSNNEQFF. CDR3 DNA sequence: TGTGCCAGTAGTATAGTGGGCAGTAACAATGAGCAGTTCTTC. The genes are TRBV19 and TRBJ2-1; D is uncertain. The CDR3 has 14 amino acids. Germline V CDR1 and CDR2: LNHDA, SQIVND (reference sequence). Trimming removed 1 base at V and 5 bases at J, with 9 bases between.

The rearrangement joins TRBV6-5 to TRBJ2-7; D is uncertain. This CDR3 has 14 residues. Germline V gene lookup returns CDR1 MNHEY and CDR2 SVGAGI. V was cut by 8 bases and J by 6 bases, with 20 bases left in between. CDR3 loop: CASRSNGDYREQYF. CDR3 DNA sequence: TGTGCCAGCCGTAGTAATGGCGATTACCGCGAGCAGTACTTC.

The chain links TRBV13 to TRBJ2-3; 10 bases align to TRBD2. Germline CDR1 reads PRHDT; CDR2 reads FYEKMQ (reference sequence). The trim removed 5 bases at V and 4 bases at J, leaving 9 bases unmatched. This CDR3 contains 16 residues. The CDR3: CASSTASGRSPDTQYF. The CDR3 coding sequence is TGTGCCAGCAGCACAGCTAGCGGGAGATCCCCAGATACGCAGTATTTT.

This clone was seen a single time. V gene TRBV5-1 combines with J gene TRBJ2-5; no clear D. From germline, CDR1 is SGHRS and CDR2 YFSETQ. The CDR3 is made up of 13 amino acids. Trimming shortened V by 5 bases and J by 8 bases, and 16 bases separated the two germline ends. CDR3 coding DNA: TGCGCCAGCAGGCCCCCGGAAGCTGATACCCAGTACTTC. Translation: CASRPPEADTQYF.

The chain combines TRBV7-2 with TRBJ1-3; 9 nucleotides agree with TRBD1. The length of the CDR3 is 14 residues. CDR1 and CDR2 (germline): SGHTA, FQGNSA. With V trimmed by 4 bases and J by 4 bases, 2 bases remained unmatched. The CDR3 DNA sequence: TGTGCCAGCAGCTGGGACAGGGCAGGAAACACCATATATTTT. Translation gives CASSWDRAGNTIYF.

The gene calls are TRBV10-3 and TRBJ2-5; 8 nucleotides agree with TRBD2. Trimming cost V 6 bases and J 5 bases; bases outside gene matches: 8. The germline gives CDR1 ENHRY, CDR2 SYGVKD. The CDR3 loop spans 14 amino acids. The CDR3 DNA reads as TGTGCCATCAGCGGGACTAGGGAGGGGGAGACCCAGTACTTC. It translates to CAISGTREGETQYF.

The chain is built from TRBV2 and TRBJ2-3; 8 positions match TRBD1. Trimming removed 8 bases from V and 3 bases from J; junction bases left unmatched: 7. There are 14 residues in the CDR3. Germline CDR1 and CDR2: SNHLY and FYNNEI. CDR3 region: CASGTGGGTDTQYF. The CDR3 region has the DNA TGTGCCAGCGGAACAGGGGGAGGAACAGATACGCAGTATTTT.

The CDR3 region has the DNA TGCGCCAGCAGTGGAAATCTCCAAGAGACCCAGTACTTC. It is translated as CASSGNLQETQYF. The chain links TRBV10-1 to TRBJ2-5; D call uncertain. V dropped 4 bases and J dropped 1 base, with 7 bases sitting between them. CDR1 WNHNN and CDR2 SYGVQD come from the germline V gene (reference sequence). This CDR3 contains 13 residues.

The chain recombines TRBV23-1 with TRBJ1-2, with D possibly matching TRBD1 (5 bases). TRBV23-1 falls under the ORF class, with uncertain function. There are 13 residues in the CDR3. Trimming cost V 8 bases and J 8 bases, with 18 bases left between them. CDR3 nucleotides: TGCGCCAGCTCTCCGAGGGGACGAAAGGGCTACACCTTC. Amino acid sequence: CASSPRGRKGYTF.

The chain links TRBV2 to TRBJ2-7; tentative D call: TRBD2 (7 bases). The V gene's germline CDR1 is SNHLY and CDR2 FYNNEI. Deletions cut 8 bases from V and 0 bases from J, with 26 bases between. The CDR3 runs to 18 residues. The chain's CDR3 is CASLAEGGDTSRSYEQYF. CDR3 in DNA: TGTGCCAGCCTCGCTGAGGGAGGGGACACATCTCGCTCCTACGAGCAGTACTTC.

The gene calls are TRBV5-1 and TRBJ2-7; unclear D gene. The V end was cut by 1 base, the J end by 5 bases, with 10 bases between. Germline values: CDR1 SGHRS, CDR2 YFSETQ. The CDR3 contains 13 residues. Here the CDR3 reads CASSLNQENEQYF. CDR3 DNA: TGCGCCAGCAGCTTGAACCAGGAGAACGAGCAGTACTTC. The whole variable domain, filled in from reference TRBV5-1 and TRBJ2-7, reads KAGVTQTPRYLIKTRGQQVTLSCSPISGHRSVSWYQQTPGQGLQFLFEYFSETQRNKGNFPGRFSGRQFSNSRSEMNVSTLELGDSALYLCASSLNQENEQYFGPGTRLTVT.

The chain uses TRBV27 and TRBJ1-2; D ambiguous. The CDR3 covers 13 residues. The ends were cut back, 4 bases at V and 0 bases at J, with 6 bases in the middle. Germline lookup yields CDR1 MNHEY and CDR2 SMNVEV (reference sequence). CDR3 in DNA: TGTGCCAGCAGTTCTAACCCTAACTATGGCTACACCTTC. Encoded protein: CASSSNPNYGYTF.

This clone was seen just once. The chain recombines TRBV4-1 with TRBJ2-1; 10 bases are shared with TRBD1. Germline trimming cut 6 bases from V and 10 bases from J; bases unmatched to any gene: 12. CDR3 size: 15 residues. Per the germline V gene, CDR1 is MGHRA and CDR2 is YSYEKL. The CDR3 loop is CASSSPGQGPQEQFF. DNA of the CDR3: TGCGCCAGCAGTTCTCCGGGACAGGGGCCGCAGGAGCAGTTCTTC.

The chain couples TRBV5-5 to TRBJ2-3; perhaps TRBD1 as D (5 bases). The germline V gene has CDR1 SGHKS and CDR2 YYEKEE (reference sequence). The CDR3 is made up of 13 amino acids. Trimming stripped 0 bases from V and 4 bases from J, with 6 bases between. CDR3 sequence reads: CASSLEGADTQYF. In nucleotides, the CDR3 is TGTGCCAGCAGCTTGGAAGGGGCAGATACGCAGTATTTT.

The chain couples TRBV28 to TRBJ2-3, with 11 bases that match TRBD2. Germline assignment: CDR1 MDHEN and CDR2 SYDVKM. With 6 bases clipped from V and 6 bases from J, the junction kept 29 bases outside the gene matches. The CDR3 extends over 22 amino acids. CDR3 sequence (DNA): TGTGCCAGCAGACACCCCAGGGGGAGGGGAGGACTAGCGGGCCAAAAGGGGGATACGCAGTATTTT. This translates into CASRHPRGRGGLAGQKGDTQYF. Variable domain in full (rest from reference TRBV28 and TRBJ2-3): DVKVTQSSRYLVKRTGEKVFLECVQDMDHENMFWYRQDPGLGLRLIYFSYDVKMKEKGDIPEGYSVSREKKERFSLILESASTNQTSMYLCASRHPRGRGGLAGQKGDTQYFGPGTRLTVL.

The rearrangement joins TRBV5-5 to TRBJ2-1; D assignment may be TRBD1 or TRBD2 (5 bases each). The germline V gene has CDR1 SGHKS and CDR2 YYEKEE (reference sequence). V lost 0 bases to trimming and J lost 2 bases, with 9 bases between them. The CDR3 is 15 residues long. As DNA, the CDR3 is TGTGCCAGCAGCTTGGATCAGGGACCCTACAATGAGCAGTTCTTC. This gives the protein CASSLDQGPYNEQFF. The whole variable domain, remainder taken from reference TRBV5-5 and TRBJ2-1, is DAGVTQSPTHLIKTRGQQVTLRCSPISGHKSVSWYQQVLGQGPQFIFQYYEKEERGRGNFPDRFSARQFPNYSSELNVNALLLGDSALYLCASSLDQGPYNEQFFGPGTRLTVL.

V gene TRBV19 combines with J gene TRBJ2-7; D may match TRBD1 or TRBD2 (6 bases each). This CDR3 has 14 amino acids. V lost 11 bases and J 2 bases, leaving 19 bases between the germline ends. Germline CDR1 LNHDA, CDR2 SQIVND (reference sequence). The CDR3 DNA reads TGTGCCGGCCTCGGGGGAACAGGGCCCTACGAGCAGTACTTC. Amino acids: CAGLGGTGPYEQYF.

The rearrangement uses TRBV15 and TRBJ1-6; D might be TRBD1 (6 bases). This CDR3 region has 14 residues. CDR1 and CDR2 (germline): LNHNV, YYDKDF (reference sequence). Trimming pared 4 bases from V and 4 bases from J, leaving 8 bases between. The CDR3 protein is CATSIRGYNSPLHF. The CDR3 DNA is TGTGCCACCAGCATCAGGGGTTATAATTCACCCCTCCACTTT.

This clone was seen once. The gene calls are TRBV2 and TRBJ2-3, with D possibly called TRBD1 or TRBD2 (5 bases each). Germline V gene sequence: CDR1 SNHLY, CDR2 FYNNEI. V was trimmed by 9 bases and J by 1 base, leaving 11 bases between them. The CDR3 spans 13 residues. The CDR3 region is CASSGTGTDTQYF. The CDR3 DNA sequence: TGTGCCAGTTCCGGGACGGGCACAGATACGCAGTATTTT.

The CDR3, as DNA: TGTGCCAGTAGTATAACAGGGGAGGGGGCCAACGTCCTGACTTTC. It translates to CASSITGEGANVLTF. The rearrangement links TRBV19 to TRBJ2-6, with TRBD1 matching 7 bases. The CDR3 extends over 15 amino acids. V shed 2 bases and J 4 bases; nucleotides not matched to a gene: 2. From germline, CDR1 is LNHDA and CDR2 SQIVND (reference sequence).